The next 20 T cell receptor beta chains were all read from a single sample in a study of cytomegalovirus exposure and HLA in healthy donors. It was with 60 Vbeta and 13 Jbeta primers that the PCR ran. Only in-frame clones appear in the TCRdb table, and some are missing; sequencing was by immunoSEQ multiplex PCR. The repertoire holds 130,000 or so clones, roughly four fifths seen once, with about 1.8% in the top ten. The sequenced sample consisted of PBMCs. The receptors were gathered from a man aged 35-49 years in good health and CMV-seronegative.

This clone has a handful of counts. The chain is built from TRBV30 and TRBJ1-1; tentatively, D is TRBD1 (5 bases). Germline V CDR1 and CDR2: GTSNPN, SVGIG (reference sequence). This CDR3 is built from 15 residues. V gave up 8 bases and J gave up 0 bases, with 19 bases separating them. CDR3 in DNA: TGTGCCGTAGGGGCTGTCTCAATCATGAACACTGAAGCTTTCTTT. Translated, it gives CAVGAVSIMNTEAFF.

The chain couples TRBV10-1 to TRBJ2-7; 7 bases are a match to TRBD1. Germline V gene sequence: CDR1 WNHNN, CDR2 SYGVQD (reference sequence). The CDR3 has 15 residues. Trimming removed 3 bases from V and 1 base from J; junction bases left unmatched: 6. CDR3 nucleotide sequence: TGCGCCAGCAGTGATCGTGGCAGGGGGTCCTACGAGCAGTACTTC. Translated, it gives CASSDRGRGSYEQYF.

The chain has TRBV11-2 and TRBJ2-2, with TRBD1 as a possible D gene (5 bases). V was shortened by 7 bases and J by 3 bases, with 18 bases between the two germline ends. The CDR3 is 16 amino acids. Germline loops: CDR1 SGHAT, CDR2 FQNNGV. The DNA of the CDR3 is TGTGCCAGCACCACCCCGGGCAGGGTCGACACCGGGGAGCTGTTTTTT. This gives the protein CASTTPGRVDTGELFF.

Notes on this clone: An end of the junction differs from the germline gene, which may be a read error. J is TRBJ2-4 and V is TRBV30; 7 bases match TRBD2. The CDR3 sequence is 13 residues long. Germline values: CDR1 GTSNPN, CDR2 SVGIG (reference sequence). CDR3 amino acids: CAGAGEPKNSQYF. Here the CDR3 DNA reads TGTGCAGGGGCGGGGGAACCCAAAAACAGTCAGTACTTC.

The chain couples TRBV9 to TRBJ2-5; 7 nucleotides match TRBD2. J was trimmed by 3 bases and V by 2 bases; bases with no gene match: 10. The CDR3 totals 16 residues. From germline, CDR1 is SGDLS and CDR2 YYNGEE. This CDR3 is CASSVDFRAGEETQYF. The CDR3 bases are TGTGCCAGCAGCGTGGACTTTAGGGCGGGGGAAGAGACCCAGTACTTC.

DNA for the CDR3: TGTGCTAGTGGGTCGCCCCGTAGGCCCCAGCATTTT. Amino acids: CASGSPRRPQHF. The chain couples TRBV12-5 to TRBJ1-5; no reliable D call. CDR1 and CDR2 from the germline V gene are LGHNT and FRNRAP. Trimming removed 6 bases at V and 9 bases at J, with 12 bases between. The CDR3 runs 12 residues.

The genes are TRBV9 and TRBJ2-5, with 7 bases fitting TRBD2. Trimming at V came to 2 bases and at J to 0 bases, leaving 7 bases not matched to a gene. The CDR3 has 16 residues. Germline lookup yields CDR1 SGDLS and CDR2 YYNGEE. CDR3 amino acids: CASSVLWGGNQETQYF. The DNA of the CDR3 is TGTGCCAGCAGCGTGTTATGGGGGGGAAACCAAGAGACCCAGTACTTC.

CDR3 residues: CASSEGSWATEAFF. The CDR3 DNA follows: TGTGCCAGCAGTGAAGGGTCTTGGGCCACTGAAGCTTTCTTT. This sequence joins TRBV2 and TRBJ1-1, with D unresolved. CDR1 is SNHLY and CDR2 is FYNNEI in the germline V gene. The CDR3 totals 14 residues. The V and J ends lost 1 base and 4 bases respectively, with 10 bases between them.

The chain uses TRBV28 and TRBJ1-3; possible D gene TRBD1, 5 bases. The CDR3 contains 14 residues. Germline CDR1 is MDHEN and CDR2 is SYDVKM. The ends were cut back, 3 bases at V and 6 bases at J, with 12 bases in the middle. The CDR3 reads CASSFIGTQNTIYF. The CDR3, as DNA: TGTGCCAGCAGTTTTATTGGGACTCAAAACACCATATATTTT.

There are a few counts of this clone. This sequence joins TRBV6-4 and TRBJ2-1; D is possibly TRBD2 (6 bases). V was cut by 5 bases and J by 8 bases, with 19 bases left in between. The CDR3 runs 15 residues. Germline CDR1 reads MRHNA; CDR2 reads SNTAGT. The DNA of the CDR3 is TGTGCCAGCAGTATATATGGGGGGAGTAACTATGAGCAGTTCTTC. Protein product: CASSIYGGSNYEQFF.

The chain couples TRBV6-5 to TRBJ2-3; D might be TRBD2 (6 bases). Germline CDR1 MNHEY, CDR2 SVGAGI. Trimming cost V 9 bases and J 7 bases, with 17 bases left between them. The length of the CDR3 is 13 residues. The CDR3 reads CASGGRPPNTQYF. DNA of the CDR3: TGTGCCAGTGGAGGGCGCCCCCCAAATACGCAGTATTTT.

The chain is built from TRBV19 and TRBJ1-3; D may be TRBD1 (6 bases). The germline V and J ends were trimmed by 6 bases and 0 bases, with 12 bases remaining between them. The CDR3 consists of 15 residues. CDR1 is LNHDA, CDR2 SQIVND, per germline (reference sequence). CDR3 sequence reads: CASRRTEGSGNTIYF. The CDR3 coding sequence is TGTGCCAGTAGACGGACAGAGGGCTCTGGAAACACCATATATTTT.

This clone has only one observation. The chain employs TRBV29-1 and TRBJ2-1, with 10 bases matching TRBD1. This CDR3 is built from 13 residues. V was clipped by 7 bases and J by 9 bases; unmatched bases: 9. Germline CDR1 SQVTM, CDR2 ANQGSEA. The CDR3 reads CSARDRGNTEQFF. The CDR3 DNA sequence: TGCAGCGCCCGGGACAGGGGTAATACTGAGCAGTTCTTC.

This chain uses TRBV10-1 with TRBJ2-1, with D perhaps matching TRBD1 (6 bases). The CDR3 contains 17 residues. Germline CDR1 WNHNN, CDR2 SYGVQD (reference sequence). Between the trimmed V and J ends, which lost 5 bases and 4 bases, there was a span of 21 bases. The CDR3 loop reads CASSRNRPGQPYNEQFF. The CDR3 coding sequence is TGCGCCAGCAGTCGAAACCGACCGGGACAACCGTACAATGAGCAGTTCTTC.

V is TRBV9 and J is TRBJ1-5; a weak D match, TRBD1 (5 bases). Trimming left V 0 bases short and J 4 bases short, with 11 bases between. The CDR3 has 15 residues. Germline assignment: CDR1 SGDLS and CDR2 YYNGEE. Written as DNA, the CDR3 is TGTGCCAGCAGCGTAGGGTGGGAGGGGAATCAGCCCCAGCATTTT. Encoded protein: CASSVGWEGNQPQHF. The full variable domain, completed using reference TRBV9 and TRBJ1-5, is DSGVTQTPKHLITATGQRVTLRCSPRSGDLSVYWYQQSLDQGLQFLIQYYNGEERAKGNILERFSAQQFPDLHSELNLSSLELGDSALYFCASSVGWEGNQPQHFGDGTRLSIL.

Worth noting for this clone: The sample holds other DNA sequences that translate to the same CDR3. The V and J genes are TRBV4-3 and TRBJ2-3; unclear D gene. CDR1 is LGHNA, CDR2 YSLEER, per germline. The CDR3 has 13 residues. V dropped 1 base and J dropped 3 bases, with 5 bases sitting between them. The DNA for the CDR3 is TGCGCCAGCAGCCAAGGTCATACAGATACGCAGTATTTT. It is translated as CASSQGHTDTQYF.

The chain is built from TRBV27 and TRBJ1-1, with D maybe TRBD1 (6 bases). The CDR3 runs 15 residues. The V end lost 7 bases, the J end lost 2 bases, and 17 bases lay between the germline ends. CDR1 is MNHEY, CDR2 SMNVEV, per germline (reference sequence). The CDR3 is CASNFRTARNTEAFF. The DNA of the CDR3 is TGTGCCAGCAACTTTCGGACAGCCCGAAACACTGAAGCTTTCTTT.

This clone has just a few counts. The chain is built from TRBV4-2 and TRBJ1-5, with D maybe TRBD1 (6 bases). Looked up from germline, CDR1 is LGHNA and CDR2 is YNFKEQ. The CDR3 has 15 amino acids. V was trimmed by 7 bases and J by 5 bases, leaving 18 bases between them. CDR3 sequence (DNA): TGTGCCAGCACCGTCGTCGGACAGCCTCATCAGCCCCAGCATTTT. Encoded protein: CASTVVGQPHQPQHF.

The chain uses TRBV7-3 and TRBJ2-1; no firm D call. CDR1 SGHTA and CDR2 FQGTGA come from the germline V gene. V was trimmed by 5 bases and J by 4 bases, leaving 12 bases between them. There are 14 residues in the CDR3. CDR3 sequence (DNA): TGTGCCAGCAGCCCTTATCAGGCGTACAATGAGCAGTTCTTC. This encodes CASSPYQAYNEQFF. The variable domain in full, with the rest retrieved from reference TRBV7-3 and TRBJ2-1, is GAGVSQTPSNKVTEKGKYVELRCDPISGHTALYWYRQSLGQGPEFLIYFQGTGAADDSGLPNDRFFAVRPEGSVSTLKIQRTERGDSAVYLCASSPYQAYNEQFFGPGTRLTVL.

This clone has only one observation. The CDR3 region is CASVEGGNYGYTF. The CDR3, as DNA: TGTGCCAGTGTTGAAGGGGGTAACTATGGCTACACCTTC. This chain uses TRBV7-9 with TRBJ1-2; D might be TRBD1 (6 bases). The CDR3 is 13 amino acids. Trimming removed 9 bases at V and 1 base at J, with 12 bases between. Germline V CDR1 and CDR2: SEHNR, FQNEAQ (reference sequence).